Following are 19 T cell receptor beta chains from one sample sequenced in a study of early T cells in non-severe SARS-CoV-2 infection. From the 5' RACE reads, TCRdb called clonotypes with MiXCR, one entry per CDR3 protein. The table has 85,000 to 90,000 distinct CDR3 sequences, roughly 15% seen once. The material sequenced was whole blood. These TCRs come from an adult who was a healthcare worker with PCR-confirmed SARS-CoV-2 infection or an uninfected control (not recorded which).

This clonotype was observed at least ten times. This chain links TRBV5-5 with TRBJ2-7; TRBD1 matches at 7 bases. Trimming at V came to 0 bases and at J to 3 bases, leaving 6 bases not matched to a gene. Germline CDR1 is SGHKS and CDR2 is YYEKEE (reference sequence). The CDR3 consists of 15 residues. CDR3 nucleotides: TGTGCCAGCAGCTTGGAAGGGCCAGGGGGCTACGAGCAGTACGTC. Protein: CASSLEGPGGYEQYV.

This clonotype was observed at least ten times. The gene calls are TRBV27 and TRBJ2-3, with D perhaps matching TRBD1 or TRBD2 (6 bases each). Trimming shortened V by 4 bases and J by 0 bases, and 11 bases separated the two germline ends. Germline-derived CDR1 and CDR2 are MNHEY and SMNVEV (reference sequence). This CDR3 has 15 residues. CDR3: CASSWGALSTDTQYF. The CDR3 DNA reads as TGTGCCAGCAGTTGGGGGGCTCTTAGCACAGATACGCAGTATTTT.

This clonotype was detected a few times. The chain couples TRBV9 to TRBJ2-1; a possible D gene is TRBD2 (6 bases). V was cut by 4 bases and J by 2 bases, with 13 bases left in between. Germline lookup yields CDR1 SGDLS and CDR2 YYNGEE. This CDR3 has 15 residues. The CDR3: CASSLRDSAYNEQFF. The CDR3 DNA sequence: TGTGCCAGCAGCCTCCGGGACTCCGCCTACAATGAGCAGTTCTTC.

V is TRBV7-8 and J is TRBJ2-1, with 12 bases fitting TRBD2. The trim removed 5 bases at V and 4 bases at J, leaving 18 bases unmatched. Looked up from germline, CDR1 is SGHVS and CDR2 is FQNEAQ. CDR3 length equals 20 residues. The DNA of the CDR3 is TGTGCCAGCAGCGCAAAGGCGCTGCCTAGCGGGGGGGCCAGGTACAATGAGCAGTTCTTC. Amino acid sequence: CASSAKALPSGGARYNEQFF.

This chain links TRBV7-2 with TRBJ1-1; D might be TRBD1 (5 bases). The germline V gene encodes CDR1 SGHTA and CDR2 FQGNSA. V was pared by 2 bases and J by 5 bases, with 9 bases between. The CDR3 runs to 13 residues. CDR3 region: CASSLQGRTEAFF. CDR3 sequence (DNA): TGTGCCAGCAGCTTACAGGGACGGACTGAAGCTTTCTTT. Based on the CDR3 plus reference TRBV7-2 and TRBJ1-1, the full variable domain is GAGVSQSPSNKVTEKGKDVELRCDPISGHTALYWYRQSLGQGLEFLIYFQGNSAPDKSGLPSDRFSAERTGGSVSTLTIQRTQQEDSAVYLCASSLQGRTEAFFGQGTRLTVV.

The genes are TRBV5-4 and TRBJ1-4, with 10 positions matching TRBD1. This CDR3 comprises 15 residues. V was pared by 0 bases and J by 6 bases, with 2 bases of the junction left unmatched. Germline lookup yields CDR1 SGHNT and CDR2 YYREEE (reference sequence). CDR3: CASSLVGTGDEKLFF. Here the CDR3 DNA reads TGTGCCAGCAGCTTGGTTGGGACAGGGGATGAAAAACTGTTTTTT.

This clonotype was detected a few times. CDR3: CASSPSTQGNSPLHF. The CDR3 DNA sequence: TGTGCCAGCAGTCCTTCTACTCAGGGTAATTCACCCCTCCACTTT. V and J are TRBV3-1 and TRBJ1-6; D is possibly TRBD1 (5 bases). Germline V gene data show CDR1 as LGHDT and CDR2 as YNNKEL (reference sequence). V was cut by 6 bases and J by 6 bases, with 15 bases left in between. This CDR3 spans 15 amino acids.

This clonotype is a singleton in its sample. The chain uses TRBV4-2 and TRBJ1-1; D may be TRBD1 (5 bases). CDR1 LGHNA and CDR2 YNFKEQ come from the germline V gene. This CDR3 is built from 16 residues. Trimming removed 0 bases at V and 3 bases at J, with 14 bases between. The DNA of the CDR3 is TGTGCCAGCAGCCAAGATCCCCGGGTAGGGGACACTGAAGCTTTCTTT. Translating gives CASSQDPRVGDTEAFF.

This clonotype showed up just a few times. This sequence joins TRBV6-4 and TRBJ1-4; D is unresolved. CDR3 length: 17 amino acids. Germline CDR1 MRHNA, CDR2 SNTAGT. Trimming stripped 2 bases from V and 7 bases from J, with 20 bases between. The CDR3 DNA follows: TGTGCCAGCAGTGACAAGCAAACCAAATGTGGCTGTGAAAAACTGTTTTTT. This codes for CASSDKQTKCGCEKLFF.

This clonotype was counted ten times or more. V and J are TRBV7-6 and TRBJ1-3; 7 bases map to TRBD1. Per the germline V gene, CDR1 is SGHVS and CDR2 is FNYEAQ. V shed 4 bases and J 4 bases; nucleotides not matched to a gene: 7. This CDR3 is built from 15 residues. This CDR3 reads CASSSRTGLGNTIYF. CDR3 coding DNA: TGTGCCAGCAGCTCAAGGACAGGATTAGGAAACACCATATATTTT.

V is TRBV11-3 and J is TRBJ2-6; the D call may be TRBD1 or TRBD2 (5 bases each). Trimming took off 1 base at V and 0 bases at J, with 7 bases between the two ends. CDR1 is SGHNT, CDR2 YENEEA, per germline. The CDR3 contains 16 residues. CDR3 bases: TGTGCCAGCAGCTTAGGTGGGGGCTCTGGGGCCAACGTCCTGACTTTC. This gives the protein CASSLGGGSGANVLTF.

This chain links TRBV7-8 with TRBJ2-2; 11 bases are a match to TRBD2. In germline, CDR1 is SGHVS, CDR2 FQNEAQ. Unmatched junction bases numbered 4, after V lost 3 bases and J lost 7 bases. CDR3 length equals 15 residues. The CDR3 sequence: CASSFSGGAGGELFF. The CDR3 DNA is TGTGCCAGCAGCTTTAGCGGGGGGGCAGGCGGGGAGCTGTTTTTT.

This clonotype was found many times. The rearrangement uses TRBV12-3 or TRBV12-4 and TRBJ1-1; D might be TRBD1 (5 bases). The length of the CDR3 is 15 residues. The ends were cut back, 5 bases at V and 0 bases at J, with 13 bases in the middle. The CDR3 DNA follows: TGTGCCAGCAGTCCCAGGCGGGGCTTGAACACTGAAGCTTTCTTT. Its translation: CASSPRRGLNTEAFF.

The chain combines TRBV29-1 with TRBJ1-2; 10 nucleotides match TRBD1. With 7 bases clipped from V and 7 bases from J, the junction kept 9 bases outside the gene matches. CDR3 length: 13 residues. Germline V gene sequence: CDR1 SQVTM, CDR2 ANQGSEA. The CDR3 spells CSAEGDRGSGYTF. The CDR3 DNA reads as TGCAGCGCGGAGGGGGACAGGGGTTCTGGCTACACCTTC.

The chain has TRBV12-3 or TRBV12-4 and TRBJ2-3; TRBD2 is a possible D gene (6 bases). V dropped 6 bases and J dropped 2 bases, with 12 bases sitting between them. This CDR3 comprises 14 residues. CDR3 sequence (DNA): TGTGCCAGCAGCCACCGGGACTTCACAGATACGCAGTATTTT. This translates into CASSHRDFTDTQYF.

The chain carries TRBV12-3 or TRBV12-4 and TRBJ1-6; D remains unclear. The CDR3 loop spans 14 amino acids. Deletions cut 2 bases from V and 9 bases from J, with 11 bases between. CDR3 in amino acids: CASSLKGPASPLHF. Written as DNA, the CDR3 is TGTGCCAGCAGTTTAAAAGGGCCGGCTTCACCCCTCCACTTT.

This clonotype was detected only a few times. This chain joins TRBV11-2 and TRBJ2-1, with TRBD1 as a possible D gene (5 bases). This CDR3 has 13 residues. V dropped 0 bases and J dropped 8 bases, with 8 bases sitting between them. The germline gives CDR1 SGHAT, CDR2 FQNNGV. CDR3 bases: TGTGCCAGCAGCTTAGACAGGGTTTATGAGCAGTTCTTC. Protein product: CASSLDRVYEQFF.

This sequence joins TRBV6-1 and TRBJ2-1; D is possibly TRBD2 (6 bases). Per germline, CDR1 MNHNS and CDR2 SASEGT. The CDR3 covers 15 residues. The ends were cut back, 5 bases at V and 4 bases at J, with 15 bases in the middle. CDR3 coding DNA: TGTGCCAGCAGTAAGGGGCGGGGTACTTACAATGAGCAGTTCTTC. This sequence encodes CASSKGRGTYNEQFF.

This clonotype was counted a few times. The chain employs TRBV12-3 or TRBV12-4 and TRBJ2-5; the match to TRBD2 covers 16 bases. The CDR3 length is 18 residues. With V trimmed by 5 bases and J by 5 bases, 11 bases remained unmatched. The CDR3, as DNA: TGTGCCAGCAGTCGGACCGGGACTAGCGGGGGGGTCTTCGAGACCCAGTACTTC. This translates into CASSRTGTSGGVFETQYF.